This T cell receptor (beta chain) was captured by sequencing in a study of blood T cell repertoires in COVID-19. Background on the study: Sites in the United States, Italy and Spain provided acute and convalescent COVID-19 samples. T cells, B-cell-depleted T cells, or PBMCs supplied cDNA or gDNA.

The CDR3 is 20 amino acids. Germline CDR1 is SQVTM and CDR2 is ANQGSEA. Unmatched junction bases numbered 23, after V lost 1 base and J lost 5 bases. Per the study methods: Estimates of nucleated cell counts were drawn from the amplification of reference gene primers. Assay: immunoSEQ multiplex PCR; the TCRdb copy retains only in-frame clones and omits some. Clone size and V and J calls were adopted from that table, with D and trimming inferred from the DNA. The table shows tens of thousands of clones, with roughly 90% occurring only once. The sequenced material came from peripheral blood. This sequence was found in a woman between 65 and 79 years old with active COVID-19. This chain links TRBV29-1 with TRBJ2-7; 10 bases match TRBD2. The CDR3 nucleotides read TGCAGCGTTGAAGTCGCCGAGCGGGGGGGGAAAATAAGTCATAGGAACGAGCAGTACTTC. Protein: CSVEVAERGGKISHRNEQYF.